This T cell receptor (beta chain) was recorded in a study of shared clonotypes between healthy human individuals. Naive CD8 cells, CD45RO-negative and positively selected for CCR7, excluded terminally differentiated effector memory CD45RA+ cells. Produced via immunoSEQ multiplex PCR; TCRdb's table is partial and in-frame only. The sample lists roughly 850,000 clones, 90% to 98% occurring once. Germline V gene sequence: CDR1 SEHNR, CDR2 FQNEAQ (reference sequence). The CDR3 consists of 14 residues. V shed 0 bases and J shed 6 bases, with 9 bases lying between them. The TCR was taken from a man aged 25 to 40 in good health. The chain uses TRBV7-9 and TRBJ2-1, with D unresolved. Sequenced input: naive CD8+ T cells sorted from blood. CDR3 loop: CASSLAFPFNEQFF. CDR3 nucleotides: TGTGCCAGCAGCTTAGCGTTCCCTTTCAATGAGCAGTTCTTC. The full variable domain, in which reference TRBV7-9 and TRBJ2-1 provide the parts outside the CDR3, is DTGVSQNPRHKITKRGQNVTFRCDPISEHNRLYWYRQTLGQGPEFLTYFQNEAQLEKSRLLSDRFSAERPKGSFSTLEIQRTEQGDSAMYLCASSLAFPFNEQFFGPGTRLTVL.